This TCR beta chain was identified during a study of cytomegalovirus exposure and HLA in healthy donors. Study-level results: Analyses of presence/absence relied on an assumption of roughly uniform sequencing depth across donors.

Comment on this clone: The antigen remains unidentified.

13 Jbeta primers and 60 Vbeta primers were used for the PCR. Profiling relied on immunoSEQ multiplex PCR, and the TCRdb table lists in-frame clones only, not all of them. Its table records about 130,000 clones. This CDR3 has 14 amino acids. The germline V gene encodes CDR1 MNHEY and CDR2 SVGAGI. V lost 1 base to trimming and J lost 3 bases, with 6 bases between them. The sample was PBMCs. V usage is TRBV6-5 and J usage is TRBJ2-2, with D hard to call. This clonotype originated in a man aged 18 to 29 in good health and CMV-seronegative. The CDR3 loop reads CASSYFPYTGELFF. The CDR3, as DNA: TGTGCCAGCAGTTACTTCCCCTACACCGGGGAGCTGTTTTTT.